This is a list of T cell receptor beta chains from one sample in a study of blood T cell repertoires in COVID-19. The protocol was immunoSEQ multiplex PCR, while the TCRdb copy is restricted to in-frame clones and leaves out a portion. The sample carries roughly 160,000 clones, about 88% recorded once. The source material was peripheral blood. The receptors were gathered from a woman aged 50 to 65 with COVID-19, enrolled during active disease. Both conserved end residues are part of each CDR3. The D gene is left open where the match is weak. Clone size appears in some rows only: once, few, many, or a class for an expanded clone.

CDR3 DNA: TGTGCTAGCCGCAGGTCGGGCCCGTACAGGGGCCCTTGTAGCAATCAGCCCCAGCATTTT; CDR3 protein: CASRRSGPYRGPCSNQPQHF; J gene: TRBJ1-5; V gene: TRBV7-7; clone size: .; D gene: TRBD1
CDR3 DNA: TGCGCCACCGCCGGGACAGGGGACAATGAGCAGTTCTTC; CDR3 protein: CATAGTGDNEQFF; J gene: TRBJ2-1; V gene: TRBV4-3; clone size: once; D gene: TRBD1
CDR3 DNA: TGCGCCAGCAGCATAGGGGGTGCATCTGGGGCCAACGTCCTGACTTTC; CDR3 protein: CASSIGGASGANVLTF; J gene: TRBJ2-6; V gene: TRBV5-1; clone size: .; D gene: .
CDR3 DNA: TGTGCCAGCAGTTACTCGAGAGTAAAGGAGACCCAGTACTTC; CDR3 protein: CASSYSRVKETQYF; J gene: TRBJ2-5; V gene: TRBV6-5; clone size: .; D gene: .
CDR3 DNA: TGTGCCAGCAGCTTAGACAGGGGAAATTACAATGAGCAGTTCTTC; CDR3 protein: CASSLDRGNYNEQFF; J gene: TRBJ2-1; V gene: TRBV7-2; clone size: few; D gene: TRBD1
CDR3 DNA: TGTGCCAGCAGCTCACGGGACTCACCCTACGAGCAGTACTTC; CDR3 protein: CASSSRDSPYEQYF; J gene: TRBJ2-7; V gene: TRBV7-9; clone size: few; D gene: .
CDR3 DNA: TGTGCCAGCAGCCCCCGGACAGGGGGAAGCACAGATACGCAGTATTTT; CDR3 protein: CASSPRTGGSTDTQYF; J gene: TRBJ2-3; V gene: TRBV13; clone size: .; D gene: TRBD1
CDR3 DNA: TGTGCCATCAGTAAATTCTTGACTGAAGCTTTCTTT; CDR3 protein: CAISKFLTEAFF; J gene: TRBJ1-1; V gene: TRBV10-3; clone size: .; D gene: .
CDR3 DNA: TGTGCCAGCAGCTCGACAGGGGGCAATCAGCCCCAGCATTTT; CDR3 protein: CASSSTGGNQPQHF; J gene: TRBJ1-5; V gene: TRBV5-5; clone size: .; D gene: TRBD1
CDR3 DNA: TGTGCCAGCAGTTATCGAACAGGGTGGAGTACTGAAGCTTTCTTT; CDR3 protein: CASSYRTGWSTEAFF; J gene: TRBJ1-1; V gene: TRBV6-5; clone size: .; D gene: .
CDR3 DNA: TGTGCCAGCTCACCACCTGACAACTACAATGAGCAGTTCTTC; CDR3 protein: CASSPPDNYNEQFF; J gene: TRBJ2-1; V gene: TRBV18; clone size: .; D gene: .
CDR3 DNA: TGTGCCAGCAGTTGGGGGGGACCAACTAATGAAAAACTGTTTTTT; CDR3 protein: CASSWGGPTNEKLFF; J gene: TRBJ1-4; V gene: TRBV3-1/TRBV3-2; clone size: .; D gene: .
CDR3 DNA: TGTGCCAGCAGCCAGCCCGGGACAGTCTCTGGAAACACCATATATTTT; CDR3 protein: CASSQPGTVSGNTIYF; J gene: TRBJ1-3; V gene: TRBV5-6; clone size: .; D gene: TRBD1
CDR3 DNA: TGTGCCATCAGTGGGCAAGGGGATCACTATGGCTACACCTTC; CDR3 protein: CAISGQGDHYGYTF; J gene: TRBJ1-2; V gene: TRBV10-3; clone size: .; D gene: .
CDR3 DNA: TGTGCCAGCAGTGATAACAGGGCAACAATGAGGCAGTTCTTC; CDR3 protein: CASSDNRATMRQFF; J gene: TRBJ2-1; V gene: TRBV6-1; clone size: .; D gene: .
CDR3 DNA: TGTGCCAGCAGCTTAGCGTCGGGGGGGAGCGGGGAGCTGTTTTTT; CDR3 protein: CASSLASGGSGELFF; J gene: TRBJ2-2; V gene: TRBV7-2; clone size: .; D gene: TRBD2
CDR3 DNA: TGTGCCAGCAGCCACCAATTGGGGCCATTGTTGGTTGAAGCTTTCTTT; CDR3 protein: CASSHQLGPLLVEAFF; J gene: TRBJ1-1; V gene: TRBV4-2; clone size: .; D gene: .
CDR3 DNA: TGTGCCAGCTCGGAAGCGGGACAGGGGGCTGGCTCACCCCTCCACTTT; CDR3 protein: CASSEAGQGAGSPLHF; J gene: TRBJ1-6; V gene: TRBV18; clone size: .; D gene: TRBD1
CDR3 DNA: TGTGCCAGCAACGGGGGTGACACAGATACGCAGTATTTT; CDR3 protein: CASNGGDTDTQYF; J gene: TRBJ2-3; V gene: TRBV28; clone size: .; D gene: .
CDR3 DNA: TGTGCCAGCAGCTTTGTTGAGTCAGATACGCAGTATTTT; CDR3 protein: CASSFVESDTQYF; J gene: TRBJ2-3; V gene: TRBV7-2; clone size: .; D gene: .
CDR3 DNA: TGTGCCAGCAGTCCCAGGGGGACGACCACCGGGGAGCTGTTTTTT; CDR3 protein: CASSPRGTTTGELFF; J gene: TRBJ2-2; V gene: TRBV7-9; clone size: once; D gene: TRBD1
CDR3 DNA: TGTGCCAGCAGTGATGGCAACAACTATGGCTACACCTTC; CDR3 protein: CASSDGNNYGYTF; J gene: TRBJ1-2; V gene: TRBV6-1; clone size: .; D gene: .
CDR3 DNA: TGTGCCAGCAGCTTCAGTGAGCGGGGGGGTATTTTGGTCTTC; CDR3 protein: CASSFSERGGILVF; J gene: TRBJ2-1; V gene: TRBV7-7; clone size: .; D gene: TRBD2
CDR3 DNA: TGTGCCTGGAGTGTACTAGCGGGGATCACTGAAGCTTTCTTT; CDR3 protein: CAWSVLAGITEAFF; J gene: TRBJ1-1; V gene: TRBV30; clone size: .; D gene: .
CDR3 DNA: TGTGCCAGCAATTACCCCGGGACTCTGACCTACAATGAGCAGTTCTTC; CDR3 protein: CASNYPGTLTYNEQFF; J gene: TRBJ2-1; V gene: TRBV21-1; clone size: .; D gene: .
CDR3 DNA: TGTGCCAGCAGCTTACAACAGACCCTCCACGAGCAGTACTTC; CDR3 protein: CASSLQQTLHEQYF; J gene: TRBJ2-7; V gene: TRBV11-2; clone size: .; D gene: .
CDR3 DNA: TGTGCCAGCAGCTTAGAGGAGTTTCAGCCCCAGCATTTT; CDR3 protein: CASSLEEFQPQHF; J gene: TRBJ1-5; V gene: TRBV11-2; clone size: .; D gene: .
CDR3 DNA: TGCGCCAGCAGCGAGGGACAGGGGAGGGAAAAACTGTTTTTT; CDR3 protein: CASSEGQGREKLFF; J gene: TRBJ1-4; V gene: TRBV5-1; clone size: .; D gene: TRBD1
CDR3 DNA: TGTGCCAGCAGCCCCCGGGACACCAGGGGTTTGCAACTGTTTTTT; CDR3 protein: CASSPRDTRGLQLFF; J gene: TRBJ1-4; V gene: TRBV5-6; clone size: .; D gene: .
CDR3 DNA: TGTGCCAGCAGCTTTGAGGGGGCGGTAGGAAACACCATATATTTT; CDR3 protein: CASSFEGAVGNTIYF; J gene: TRBJ1-3; V gene: TRBV7-2; clone size: .; D gene: TRBD1
CDR3 DNA: TGTGCCATCAGTGAACGACAGGCGGACACAGATACGCAGTATTTT; CDR3 protein: CAISERQADTDTQYF; J gene: TRBJ2-3; V gene: TRBV10-3; clone size: .; D gene: .
CDR3 DNA: TGTGCCAGCAGCCCTGTCCCGACGGGGGAGCAGTACTTC; CDR3 protein: CASSPVPTGEQYF; J gene: TRBJ2-7; V gene: TRBV3-1/TRBV3-2; clone size: .; D gene: .
CDR3 DNA: TGTGCCAGCAGCTTAGGTCCCGCTAGCGGGGGGAATGAGCAGTTCTTC; CDR3 protein: CASSLGPASGGNEQFF; J gene: TRBJ2-1; V gene: TRBV7-6; clone size: .; D gene: TRBD2
CDR3 DNA: TGTGCCAGCAGGCGGACAGGGTTGGAGACCCAGTACTTC; CDR3 protein: CASRRTGLETQYF; J gene: TRBJ2-5; V gene: TRBV7-2; clone size: .; D gene: TRBD1
CDR3 DNA: TGTGCCAGCAGCAAGCTCCGGGACAGTCCCTCCTACGAGCAGTACTTC; CDR3 protein: CASSKLRDSPSYEQYF; J gene: TRBJ2-7; V gene: TRBV21-1; clone size: few; D gene: .
CDR3 DNA: TGTGCCAGCAGTGACCTTCAGACAGGGTCCAATGAAAAACTGTTTTTT; CDR3 protein: CASSDLQTGSNEKLFF; J gene: TRBJ1-4; V gene: TRBV6-1; clone size: .; D gene: TRBD1
CDR3 DNA: TGTGCCAGCTATGCACAGGGGGATACGCAGTATTTT; CDR3 protein: CASYAQGDTQYF; J gene: TRBJ2-3; V gene: TRBV7-9; clone size: .; D gene: TRBD1
CDR3 DNA: TGTGCCAGCACCTCGGCAGGACAAGTCAATGAGCAGTTCTTC; CDR3 protein: CASTSAGQVNEQFF; J gene: TRBJ2-1; V gene: TRBV6-5; clone size: .; D gene: .
CDR3 DNA: TGTGCCAGCACCAGACAGGGGGAGAACACTGAAGCTTTCTTT; CDR3 protein: CASTRQGENTEAFF; J gene: TRBJ1-1; V gene: TRBV6-5; clone size: .; D gene: TRBD1
CDR3 DNA: TGTGCCTGGAAGACAGTGAACTATGGCTACACCTTC; CDR3 protein: CAWKTVNYGYTF; J gene: TRBJ1-2; V gene: TRBV30; clone size: .; D gene: .
CDR3 DNA: TGTGCCAGCATCCAACTAGCGGCCCAAGAGACCCAGTACTTC; CDR3 protein: CASIQLAAQETQYF; J gene: TRBJ2-5; V gene: TRBV7-3; clone size: .; D gene: TRBD2
CDR3 DNA: TGTGCCAGCAGCTCCACTCCTAGCGGGGCTTACGAGCAGTACTTC; CDR3 protein: CASSSTPSGAYEQYF; J gene: TRBJ2-7; V gene: TRBV7-6; clone size: .; D gene: TRBD2
CDR3 DNA: TGTGCCACCAGCAGAGGGACATTGTCTAATGAAAAACTGTTTTTT; CDR3 protein: CATSRGTLSNEKLFF; J gene: TRBJ1-4; V gene: TRBV15; clone size: .; D gene: .
CDR3 DNA: TGTGCCTGGCTCATCGCCGGGGGGATCGGGACTGAAGCTTTCTTT; CDR3 protein: CAWLIAGGIGTEAFF; J gene: TRBJ1-1; V gene: TRBV30; clone size: .; D gene: .
CDR3 DNA: TGTGCCAGCTCACCGAACGGCGGGGGCAGGAATTCACCCCTCCACTTT; CDR3 protein: CASSPNGGGRNSPLHF; J gene: TRBJ1-6; V gene: TRBV18; clone size: few; D gene: .
CDR3 DNA: TGTGCCAGCAGTTACCAACAGGCCCCCTACGAGCAGTACTTC; CDR3 protein: CASSYQQAPYEQYF; J gene: TRBJ2-7; V gene: TRBV6-6; clone size: .; D gene: .
CDR3 DNA: TGCGCCAGCAGCCAAGAGTTGGCCTTCGGGGGCTACGAGCAGTACTTC; CDR3 protein: CASSQELAFGGYEQYF; J gene: TRBJ2-7; V gene: TRBV4-3; clone size: .; D gene: .
CDR3 DNA: TGTGCCAGCAGTGACTTAGCGGGGGGGCCGGGTGATACGCAGTATTTT; CDR3 protein: CASSDLAGGPGDTQYF; J gene: TRBJ2-3; V gene: TRBV6-1; clone size: few; D gene: TRBD2
CDR3 DNA: TGTGCCAGCAGGACAGGGGCTGGAAACACCATATATTTT; CDR3 protein: CASRTGAGNTIYF; J gene: TRBJ1-3; V gene: TRBV3-1/TRBV3-2; clone size: .; D gene: TRBD1
CDR3 DNA: TGTGCCAGCAGCTTAGAGTTCGGCTCCTACGAGCAGTACTTC; CDR3 protein: CASSLEFGSYEQYF; J gene: TRBJ2-7; V gene: TRBV11-2; clone size: once; D gene: .
CDR3 DNA: TGCAGCGTGGCCGGGACACATAGCAATCAGCCCCAGCATTTT; CDR3 protein: CSVAGTHSNQPQHF; J gene: TRBJ1-5; V gene: TRBV29-1; clone size: once; D gene: .
CDR3 DNA: TGCAGCGTCAAACAGGGGGACAACTATGGCTACACCTTC; CDR3 protein: CSVKQGDNYGYTF; J gene: TRBJ1-2; V gene: TRBV29-1; clone size: once; D gene: TRBD1
CDR3 DNA: TGTGCCAGCAGCTTATCCGGGTTAGGCACAGATACGCAGTATTTT; CDR3 protein: CASSLSGLGTDTQYF; J gene: TRBJ2-3; V gene: TRBV7-8; clone size: .; D gene: .
CDR3 DNA: TGTGCCAGCAGGAGTGACAGGGGACCGGGGCCCCAGCATTTT; CDR3 protein: CASRSDRGPGPQHF; J gene: TRBJ1-5; V gene: TRBV28; clone size: .; D gene: TRBD1
CDR3 DNA: TGTGCCAGCTCACCGGGGAGGGACACTGAAGCTTTCTTT; CDR3 protein: CASSPGRDTEAFF; J gene: TRBJ1-1; V gene: TRBV18; clone size: .; D gene: .
CDR3 DNA: TGTGCCACCGGAGGACAGGGACATAATGAAAAACTGTTTTTT; CDR3 protein: CATGGQGHNEKLFF; J gene: TRBJ1-4; V gene: TRBV15; clone size: .; D gene: TRBD1
CDR3 DNA: TGTGCCAGCAGCCGATGGGACAGGAACACTGAAGCTTTCTTT; CDR3 protein: CASSRWDRNTEAFF; J gene: TRBJ1-1; V gene: TRBV7-3; clone size: .; D gene: TRBD1
CDR3 DNA: TGTGCCAGCAGTATTCAGGGATGGGGCACAGATACGCAGTATTTT; CDR3 protein: CASSIQGWGTDTQYF; J gene: TRBJ2-3; V gene: TRBV2; clone size: .; D gene: .
CDR3 DNA: TGTGCCAGCAGCTTACCCGCAGCAACTAATGAAAAACTGTTTTTT; CDR3 protein: CASSLPAATNEKLFF; J gene: TRBJ1-4; V gene: TRBV7-2; clone size: .; D gene: .